What follows are 5 T cell receptor beta chains derived from one specimen sequenced in a study of chronic HIV infection and antiretroviral therapy. Each CDR3 protein is one row after TCRdb ran MiXCR on the 5' RACE reads. This sample carries about 38,000 distinct CDR3 sequences, about 8.9% of them seen once, and the ten largest clones take roughly 2.8%. Sequencing input: peripheral blood. The receptors derive from an adult who had HIV and had not received antiretroviral therapy, or was an uninfected healthy control (not recorded which).

J is TRBJ2-7 and V is TRBV2; no reliable D call. This CDR3 contains 12 residues. The V gene lost 3 bases and the J gene lost 4 bases, with 7 bases spanning the gap. Germline CDR1 and CDR2: SNHLY and FYNNEI. Here the CDR3 reads CASSDNGYEQYF. The CDR3, as DNA: TGTGCCAGCAGTGATAACGGGTACGAGCAGTACTTC.

The rearrangement uses TRBV9 and TRBJ1-5; D is possibly TRBD1 (5 bases). The CDR3 extends over 12 amino acids. Germline CDR1 SGDLS, CDR2 YYNGEE. V was shortened by 4 bases and J by 6 bases, with 8 bases between the two germline ends. This CDR3 reads CASSTGLQPQHF. CDR3 DNA: TGTGCCAGCAGCACGGGACTTCAGCCCCAGCATTTT.

The CDR3 DNA reads TGTGCCAGCAGCTTAGGCCACAGAAATTCACCCCTCCACTTT. It yields the protein CASSLGHRNSPLHF. The V and J genes are TRBV7-6 and TRBJ1-6; D gene uncertain. The CDR3 runs 14 residues. Deletions cut 1 base from V and 7 bases from J, with 8 bases between. CDR1 SGHVS and CDR2 FNYEAQ come from the germline V gene.

The chain joins TRBV3-1 to TRBJ2-3; no clear D. The CDR3 runs 14 residues. V lost 0 bases and J 0 bases, leaving 4 bases between the germline ends. Looked up from germline, CDR1 is LGHDT and CDR2 is YNNKEL (reference sequence). The DNA of the CDR3 is TGTGCCAGCAGCCAAGATTGGAGCACAGATACGCAGTATTTT. This gives the protein CASSQDWSTDTQYF.

This clonotype has at least ten counts. This chain's CDR3 is CASSHPGLAGVVRGTDTQYF. The CDR3 DNA sequence: TGCGCCAGCAGCCACCCAGGACTAGCGGGAGTAGTCCGGGGCACAGATACGCAGTATTTT. V usage is TRBV4-1 and J usage is TRBJ2-3; 13 positions match TRBD2. Germline V CDR1 and CDR2: MGHRA, YSYEKL. Germline trimming cut 3 bases from V and 1 base from J; bases unmatched to any gene: 13. This CDR3 is built from 20 residues.